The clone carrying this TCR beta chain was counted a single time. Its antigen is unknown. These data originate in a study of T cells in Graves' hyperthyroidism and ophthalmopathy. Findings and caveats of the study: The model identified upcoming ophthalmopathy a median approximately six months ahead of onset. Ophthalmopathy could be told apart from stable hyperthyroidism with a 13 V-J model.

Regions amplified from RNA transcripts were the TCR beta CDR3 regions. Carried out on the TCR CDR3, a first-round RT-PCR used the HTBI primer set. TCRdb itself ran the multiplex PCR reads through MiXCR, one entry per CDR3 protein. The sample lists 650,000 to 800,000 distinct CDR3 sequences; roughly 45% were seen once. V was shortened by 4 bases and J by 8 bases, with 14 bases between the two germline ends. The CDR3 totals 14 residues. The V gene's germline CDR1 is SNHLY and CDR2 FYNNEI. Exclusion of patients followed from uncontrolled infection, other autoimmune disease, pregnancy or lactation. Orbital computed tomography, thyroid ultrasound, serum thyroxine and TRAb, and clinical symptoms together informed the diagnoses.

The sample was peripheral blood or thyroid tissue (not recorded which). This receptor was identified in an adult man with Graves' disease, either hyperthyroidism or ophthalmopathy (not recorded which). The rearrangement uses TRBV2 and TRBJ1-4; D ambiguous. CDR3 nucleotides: TGTGCCAGCAGTGGTGGTCGTAGGGTCGAAAAACTGTTTTTT. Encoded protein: CASSGGRRVEKLFF.